This TCR beta chain derives from a study of beta chain features in type 1 diabetes. Findings and caveats of the study: TCRB repertoires of naive, central memory and Treg cells appeared more similar among patients than among healthy donors. Patients with Type 1 diabetes showed moderately but significantly shorter TCRB CDR3s in all four CD4+ subsets.

As concerns this clone: Its antigen is not known.

Investigators reverse transcribed all isolated RNA, so they sequenced expressed TCRB transcripts. Profiling relied on immunoSEQ multiplex PCR, and the TCRdb table lists in-frame clones only, not all of them. The table shows around 140,000 clones, with roughly an eighth occurring only once. The ends were cut back, 5 bases at V and 2 bases at J, with 9 bases in the middle. The germline V gene has CDR1 SGHTA and CDR2 FQGNSA. The CDR3 contains 13 residues. This receptor was taken from a man between 18 and 35 years old with type 1 diabetes. The chain combines TRBV7-2 with TRBJ2-5, with a weak D call TRBD1 (5 bases). The sample taken for sequencing was central memory CD4+ T cells from blood. The CDR3 protein is CASSGRAQETQYF. CDR3 nucleotide sequence: TGTGCCAGCAGCGGCAGGGCTCAAGAGACCCAGTACTTC.